These 16 T cell receptor delta chains share one sample of origin, sequenced in a study of gamma-delta chains in newborns, infants, children. TCRdb reprocessed the reads through CATT. This sample carries 3,700 or so delta-chain clones, under 0.7% of them seen once, and the ten largest clones take around a sixth. Sequencing was done on a sample of blood. The receptors here all came from a child who was a newborn, infant or young child, either healthy, febrile or measles-vaccinated (not recorded which).

This clone occurred a few times. A read error may be the cause here, since a much bigger clone is one base away. This sample also contains other DNA sequences that code for the same CDR3. This chain joins TRDV1 and TRDJ2; 9 bases agree with TRDD3. Germline V lookup: CDR1 TSWWSYY, CDR2 QGS. There are 19 residues in the CDR3. The J segment lost 3 bases and the V segment lost 0 bases, leaving 11 bases of the junction unmatched. The DNA for the CDR3 is TGTGCTCTTGGGGAACTAGATAGTGTACTGGGGGACATGACAGCACAACTCTTCTTT. This codes for CALGELDSVLGDMTAQLFF.

This clone was recorded a few times. This likely came from a read error, as a far larger clone is one base away. The identical CDR3 is also encoded by other nucleotide sequences in the sample. The chain uses TRDV2 and TRDJ3, with D possibly being TRDD3 (6 bases). With 3 bases removed from V and 3 bases from J, the gap between germline ends came to 20 bases. This CDR3 spans 19 amino acids. The germline V gene has CDR1 GEAIGNYY and CDR2 EKD. The CDR3 DNA sequence: TGTGCCTGTGACCCACTGGGAGATACGCGCGACTGGGACACCCGACAGATGTTTTTC. It encodes CACDPLGDTRDWDTRQMFF.

Details on this clone: A far larger clone is off by one base, so a read error is likely. Different DNA sequences within this sample yield the same CDR3. CDR3 nucleotide sequence: TGTGCCTGTGACAGAATTGGGGGATACTCCTGGGACACCCGACAGATGTTTTTC. This gives the protein CACDRIGGYSWDTRQMFF. The chain combines TRDV2 with TRDJ3; TRDD3 agrees at 9 bases. The CDR3 totals 18 residues. V gave up 2 bases and J gave up 0 bases; unmatched junction bases: 4. Germline-derived CDR1 and CDR2 are GEAIGNYY and EKD.

This clone has only a few counts. Being one base from a much bigger clone, this may be a read error. The V call is TRDV2, the J call TRDJ3, with 10 bases lining up with TRDD3. CDR1 and CDR2 from the germline V gene are GEAIGNYY and EKD. With 0 bases clipped from V and 0 bases from J, the junction kept 10 bases outside the gene matches. CDR3 length: 21 amino acids. CDR3 residues: CACDTVLGDASSSWDTRQMFF. The CDR3 coding sequence is TGTGCCTGTGACACCGTACTGGGGGATGCGTCCAGCTCCTGGGACACCCGACAGATGTTTTTC.

Points on this clone: A junction end diverges from the germline sequence, so it may reflect a read error. The CDR3 region has the DNA TGTGCCTGCGACACGGTACCGGGAGCCTGGGACACCCGACAGATGTTTTTC. Residues: CACDTVPGAWDTRQMFF. The chain is built from TRDV2 and TRDJ3; D not resolved. The CDR3 consists of 17 residues. Per germline, CDR1 GEAIGNYY and CDR2 EKD.

This clone occurred a few times. The protein recorded in TCRdb matches a much larger clone and deviates from this DNA's translation at residue 3, suggesting a read error; the protein here is obtained by translating the DNA. The chain carries TRDV2 and TRDJ3; TRDD3 aligns across 12 bases. The length of the CDR3 is 18 residues. Per the germline V gene, CDR1 is GEAIGNYY and CDR2 is EKD. Here the CDR3 DNA reads TGTGCCCGTGACACTGGGGGATACAGCTCCTGGGACACCCGACAGATGTTTTTC. Its protein is CARDTGGYSSWDTRQMFF.

Remarks on this clone: TCRdb pairs this DNA with a much larger clone's protein that differs at residues 3 and 8, likely a read error; the protein shown was translated from the DNA. V and J are TRDV2 and TRDJ3, with D tentatively TRDD3 (6 bases). CDR3 length equals 16 residues. Germline V gene data show CDR1 as GEAIGNYY and CDR2 as EKD. For the CDR3, the DNA is TGTGCCCGTGACACCGGGGGACACTGGGACACCCGACAGATGTTTTTC. Its protein is CARDTGGHWDTRQMFF.

This clone was found a few times. A read error may explain this, as a much larger clone is one base away. Other DNA sequences in the same sample also yield this CDR3. This chain uses TRDV1 with TRDJ1; 10 bases fit TRDD3. Germline-derived CDR1 and CDR2 are TSWWSYY and QGS. This CDR3 region has 17 residues. The CDR3 protein is CALGEGTGGSYTDKLIF. The CDR3, as DNA: TGTGCTCTTGGGGAAGGGACTGGGGGATCGTACACCGATAAACTCATCTTC.

Remarks on this clone: At one end the junction does not follow the germline gene, possibly because of a read error. The chain combines TRDV2 with TRDJ2; 13 nucleotides match TRDD3. Germline V CDR1 and CDR2: GEAIGNYY, EKD. The CDR3 consists of 19 residues. The CDR3 is CARDLLGDTRPSLTAQLFF. The CDR3 nucleotides are TGTGCCCGTGACTTACTGGGGGATACGCGTCCCTCTTTGACAGCACAACTCTTCTTT.

This clone was picked up a small number of times. Given a much more abundant clone one base away, this may be a read error. CDR3 sequence: CASDTAGIHPSSWDTRQMFF. DNA of the CDR3: TGTGCCTCTGACACCGCGGGGATACACCCTTCTTCCTGGGACACCCGACAGATGTTTTTC. The rearrangement joins TRDV2 to TRDJ3; TRDD3 aligns across 8 bases. This CDR3 has 20 amino acids. Germline V lookup: CDR1 GEAIGNYY, CDR2 EKD.

On this clone: This DNA's translation and the protein TCRdb lists, from a much larger clone, do not match at residue 12, likely due to a read error; the protein shown is translated from the DNA. CDR3 amino acids: CACDILGDTKDARQMFF. The CDR3 region has the DNA TGTGCCTGTGACATACTGGGGGATACGAAGGACGCCCGACAGATGTTTTTC. The chain couples TRDV2 to TRDJ3; 13 bases are shared with TRDD3. This CDR3 comprises 17 residues. Germline V lookup: CDR1 GEAIGNYY, CDR2 EKD.

Of note for this clone: The TCRdb protein, from a much larger clone, departs from this DNA's translation at residue 11, likely by read error; the protein shown derives from the DNA. The rearrangement links TRDV2 to TRDJ3, with 13 bases matching TRDD3. The V segment lost 3 bases and the J segment 0 bases; nucleotides outside the gene matches: 4. The CDR3 totals 19 residues. Germline V gene lookup returns CDR1 GEAIGNYY and CDR2 EKD. The CDR3 sequence is CACDFTGGYASWDTRQMFF. CDR3 sequence (DNA): TGTGCCTGTGACTTTACTGGGGGATACGCCTCCTGGGACACCCGACAGATGTTTTTC.

Details on this clone: A single base is all that separates this from a far larger clone, so a read error is likely. Other nucleotide sequences in the sample specify the same CDR3. The chain carries TRDV2 and TRDJ2, with 8 positions matching TRDD3. Germline-derived CDR1 and CDR2 are GEAIGNYY and EKD. The CDR3 spans 17 residues. The ends lost 7 bases at V and 0 bases at J; junction bases unmatched: 12. The CDR3 nucleotides read TGTGCCTGCGACTACGTACTGGGGGGAGCTTTGACAGCACAACTCTTCTTT. Its translation: CACDYVLGGALTAQLFF.

In its sample, this clone was seen a few times. Given a far larger clone just one base away, this is likely a sequencing read error. The sample holds other DNA sequences that translate to the same CDR3. The V and J genes are TRDV2 and TRDJ3; perhaps TRDD3 as D (5 bases). Per the germline V gene, CDR1 is GEAIGNYY and CDR2 is EKD. The CDR3 extends over 18 amino acids. The V gene lost 0 bases and the J gene lost 0 bases, with 11 bases spanning the gap. CDR3 sequence: CACDTGGYSSWDTRQMFF. The CDR3 DNA reads TGTGCCTGTGACACCGGGGGGTACAGCTCCTGGGACACCCGACAGATGTTTTTC.

With respect to this clone: This DNA's translation differs at residue 4 from TCRdb's protein, which comes from a much larger clone; a read error is likely, and the protein shown is translated from the DNA. V gene TRDV2 combines with J gene TRDJ1; unclear D gene. The V and J ends lost 5 bases and 0 bases respectively, with 9 bases between them. Germline CDR1 GEAIGNYY, CDR2 EKD. This CDR3 is 13 amino acids long. For the CDR3, the DNA is TGTGCCTGTGGCCCCATGTACACCGATAAACTCATCTTT. This encodes CACGPMYTDKLIF.

With respect to this clone: One end of the junction fails to match germline, which may point to a read error. The chain's CDR3 is CACDTAGGSWDARQMFF. CDR3 in DNA: TGTGCCTGTGACACCGCTGGGGGATCCTGGGACGCCCGACAGATGTTCTTC. The chain couples TRDV2 to TRDJ3; 9 bases match TRDD3. The CDR3 length is 17 residues. CDR1 and CDR2 (germline): GEAIGNYY, EKD.